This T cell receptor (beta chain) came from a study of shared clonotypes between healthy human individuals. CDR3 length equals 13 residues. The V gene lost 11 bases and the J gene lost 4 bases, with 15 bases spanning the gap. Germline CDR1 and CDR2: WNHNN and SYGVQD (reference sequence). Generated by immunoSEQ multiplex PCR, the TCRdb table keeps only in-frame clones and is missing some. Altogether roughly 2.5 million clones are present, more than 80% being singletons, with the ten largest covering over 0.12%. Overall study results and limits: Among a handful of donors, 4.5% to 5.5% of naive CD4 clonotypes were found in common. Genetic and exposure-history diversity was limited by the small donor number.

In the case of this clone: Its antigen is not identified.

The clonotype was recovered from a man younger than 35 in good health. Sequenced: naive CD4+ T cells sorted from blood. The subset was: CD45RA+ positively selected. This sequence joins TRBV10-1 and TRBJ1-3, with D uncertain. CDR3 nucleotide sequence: TGCGCCCCCCGGAGGACCGAAGGAAACACCATATATTTT. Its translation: CAPRRTEGNTIYF.